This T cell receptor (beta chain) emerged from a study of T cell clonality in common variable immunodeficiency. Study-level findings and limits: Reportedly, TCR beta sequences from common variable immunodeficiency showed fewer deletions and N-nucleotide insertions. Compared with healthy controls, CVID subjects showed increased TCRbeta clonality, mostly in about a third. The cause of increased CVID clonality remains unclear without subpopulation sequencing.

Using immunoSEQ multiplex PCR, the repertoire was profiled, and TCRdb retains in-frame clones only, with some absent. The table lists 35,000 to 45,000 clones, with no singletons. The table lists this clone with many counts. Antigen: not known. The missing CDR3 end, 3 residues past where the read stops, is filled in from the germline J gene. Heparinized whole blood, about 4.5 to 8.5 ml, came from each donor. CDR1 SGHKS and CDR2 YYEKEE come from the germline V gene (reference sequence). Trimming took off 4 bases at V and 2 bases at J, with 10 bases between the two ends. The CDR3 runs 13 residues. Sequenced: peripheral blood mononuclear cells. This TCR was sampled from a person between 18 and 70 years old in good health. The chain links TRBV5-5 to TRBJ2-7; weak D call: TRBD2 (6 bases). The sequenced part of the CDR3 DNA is TGTGCCAGCAGCCGACTAGGAGCCTACGAG. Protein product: CASSRLGAYE. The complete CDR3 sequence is CASSRLGAYEQYF.